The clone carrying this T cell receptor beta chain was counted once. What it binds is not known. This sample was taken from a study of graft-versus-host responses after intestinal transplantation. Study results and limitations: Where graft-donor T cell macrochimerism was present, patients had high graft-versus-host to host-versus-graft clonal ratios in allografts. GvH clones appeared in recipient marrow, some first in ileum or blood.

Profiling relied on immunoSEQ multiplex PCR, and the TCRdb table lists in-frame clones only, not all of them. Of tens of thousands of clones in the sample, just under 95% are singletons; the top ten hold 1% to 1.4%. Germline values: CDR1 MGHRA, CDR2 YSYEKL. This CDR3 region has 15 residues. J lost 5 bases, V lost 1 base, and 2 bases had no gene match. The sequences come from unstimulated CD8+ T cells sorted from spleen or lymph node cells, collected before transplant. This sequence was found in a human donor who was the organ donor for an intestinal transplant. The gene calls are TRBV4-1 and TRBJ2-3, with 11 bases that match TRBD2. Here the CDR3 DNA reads TGCGCCAGCAGCCAAGTAGGACTAGCGGGAGATACGCAGTATTTT. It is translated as CASSQVGLAGDTQYF.